This T cell receptor (beta chain) emerged from a study of blood T cells in healthy people across ages. For the second PCR, which ran for roughly 7 to 11 cycles, a sample-barcoded 5' primer and a J-beta primer mix were used. TCRdb reprocessed the 5' RACE reads with MiXCR, giving one entry per CDR3 protein. The sample contains almost 1 million distinct CDR3 sequences, about 53% of which appear only once. Caucasian, healthy and from Russia, the donors were aged between 6 and 90. This CDR3 is built from 16 residues. The V gene lost 3 bases and the J gene lost 5 bases, with 19 bases spanning the gap. The germline gives CDR1 SEHNR, CDR2 FQNEAQ (reference sequence). This clonotype was picked up a small number of times.

The sample comprised blood. The receptor comes from a woman aged 60 to 75 in good health. V and J are TRBV7-9 and TRBJ2-5; D remains unclear. CDR3 sequence: CASSFPAQWPVETQYF. In DNA form, the CDR3 reads TGTGCCAGCAGCTTCCCTGCTCAATGGCCAGTGGAGACCCAGTACTTC.